This T cell receptor (beta chain) was captured by sequencing in a study of T cell changes during pregnancy in multiple sclerosis (dated by TCRdb to between 2019 and 2020). Some background on the complete study: In women with multiple sclerosis, the researchers looked at how the T cell repertoire shifted as pregnancy progressed.

The library was obtained by the immunoSEQ multiplex PCR assay. In its TCRdb copy, this immuneACCESS table keeps in-frame sequences only and misses some clones. Where compared with another copy, unresolved V genes explain less than half of these, and the others have no known cause. The table for this sample lists 45,000 to 70,000 clones; roughly 90% of them were counted only once. The biggest ten clones account for roughly 2.7% of the sample. On this clone itself: What this receptor recognizes is not known. The sample holds no much larger clone one base away, and base qualities are not on file.

Deletion took 4 bases off V and 3 bases off J, with a span of 22 bases between the germline ends. The CDR3 starts with the cysteine, ends with the phenylalanine, and has 18 residues. Only the CDR3 portion is preserved as DNA: 54 bases, with reading frame beginning at the first base. Sequences SGHNT (CDR1) and YYREEE (CDR2) are obtained from the germline V gene (reference sequence). The sequences come from peripheral blood, collected in the third trimester of pregnancy. The chain joins TRBV5-4 to TRBJ2-2, and perhaps TRBD2 as D gene, on 6 matching bases. The sequence was obtained from a female donor in good health, enrolled as a control in a pregnancy study. Here the CDR3 is given as CASSPSAPSAADTGELFF. In nucleotides, the sequence is TGTGCCAGCAGCCCGTCCGCTCCTAGCGCGGCGGACACCGGGGAGCTGTTTTTT.